Described below is a single TCR beta chain sequence and its context. No antigen is known for it. The germline CDR1 and CDR2 sequences are MNHNY and SVGAGI (reference sequence). The CDR3 has 16 amino acids. Trimming cost V 5 bases and J 0 bases, with 15 bases left between them. This record belongs to a study of cytomegalovirus exposure and HLA in healthy donors. General study points: The study listed roughly 150 cytomegalovirus-associated TCR beta chains.

TCRdb's copy holds only in-frame clones and misses some; the assay was immunoSEQ multiplex PCR. This sample yields over 100,000 clones, of which 85% to 90% are seen a single time; approximately 3.5% belongs to the top ten. The sequencing input was PBMCs. V and J are TRBV6-6 and TRBJ2-3, with a tentative D call TRBD1 (6 bases). This TCR was recovered from a young man in good health and CMV-seronegative. In DNA, the CDR3 is TGTGCCAGCAGTCACCGAGAGGGGGTAAGCACAGATACGCAGTATTTT. This gives the protein CASSHREGVSTDTQYF.